This T cell receptor beta chain originates from a study of lymphopenia after photon versus proton radiotherapy (dated by TCRdb to the late 2010s). About the study as a whole: The study compared the immunological effects of photon versus proton radiation therapy in patients with gastrointestinal tumors who developed high-grade lymphopenia. The cohort comprised 20 or so patients with gastrointestinal tumors who received either photon or proton therapy and then developed lymphopenia. The goal of the study was to describe how the two radiation modalities differ in their effects on the immune system.

The paper's findings and limits, for the study overall: Across the cohort, a larger post-nadir drop in TCR diversity was inversely correlated with overall survival time among patients who died. After the lymphocyte count nadir, photon-treated repertoires showed oligoclonal expansion, especially of CD8+ Temra cells, which drove the drop in diversity. The authors looked at the survival association only in patients who died, and they framed better survival with proton therapy as a possibility rather than a demonstrated result. Proton-treated patients stayed relatively stable during treatment, while photon-treated patients lost naive T cells and TCR diversity and gained effector/memory populations.

The library came from the immunoSEQ multiplex PCR assay. Deep sequencing of rearranged TCR beta loci, alongside multiparametric flow cytometry, was used to profile T cell repertoires. TCRdb retrieved this table from immuneACCESS and kept in-frame rearrangements only. Not all clones are present; in checked studies, unresolved V genes account for under half, and no reason is known for the remainder. The sample profile shows 70,000 to 95,000 clones; 65% to 85% of them were found once. Clones ranked in the top ten supply over 1.1% of the sample. As encoded in the germline V gene, CDR1 is SGHAT while CDR2 is FQNNGV. V is pared back by 4 bases and J by 4 bases, with 17 bases lying between the germline termini. Spanning cysteine to phenylalanine, the CDR3 consists of 16 amino acids. The read is trimmed to its CDR3 DNA, 48 bases read in frame from base 1. As for this clone: No antigen is known for it. No much larger clonotype is one base removed from it; base qualities were not supplied.

This clonotype originated in a man aged 55-75 years with pancreatic cancer. Rearrangement joined TRBV11-2 to TRBJ1-3, with the D segment identity uncertain. Here the sequenced sample was peripheral blood, taken from a patient treated with proton-based radiotherapy. The DNA is TGTGCCAGCAGCTCCTTGGGGAGGGCGATCGGAAACACCATATATTTT. This codes for CASSSLGRAIGNTIYF.